Below are 2 T cell receptor beta chains sequenced from a single sample in a study of T cell clonality in common variable immunodeficiency. The table came from immunoSEQ multiplex PCR; TCRdb's copy has only in-frame clones and leaves some out. Sampling found 30,000 to 40,000 clones, none seen once. Regarding the study as a whole: Fewer deletions and N-nucleotide insertions were reportedly seen in common variable immunodeficiency TCR beta sequences.

Antigens for these TCRs are unknown. Sequences were obtained from peripheral blood mononuclear cells. Source of these receptors: a human donor with common variable immunodeficiency.

Of note for this clone: Read sequence stops 3 residues before the CDR3 end, and the germline J gene provides the missing end. The rearrangement joins TRBV6-2 or TRBV6-3 to TRBJ1-2; 12 bases map to TRBD1. From germline, CDR1 is MNHEY and CDR2 SVGEGT. The trim removed 2 bases at V and 7 bases at J, leaving 8 bases unmatched. The CDR3 totals 16 residues. The CDR3 bases that were read are TGTGCCAGCAGTTACCACTCCCCGGGACAGGGGGCTGGC. Its protein product is CASSYHSPGQGAG. The complete CDR3 sequence is CASSYHSPGQGAGYTF.

This clone was counted only a few times. From the germline J gene comes the end of the CDR3, since the read stops 3 residues before it. This chain uses TRBV11-3 with TRBJ2-1; D possibly corresponds to TRBD2 (5 bases). CDR1 SGHNT and CDR2 YENEEA come from the germline V gene. The CDR3 totals 13 residues. V shed 2 bases and J shed 9 bases, with 11 bases lying between them. The CDR3 DNA, read in part, is TGTGCCAGCAGCTTAAGAGAGGGTCGTGAG. Translating it yields CASSLREGRE. The CDR3, in full, reads CASSLREGREQFF.